This is a list of T cell receptor beta chains from one sample in a study of beta chain features in type 1 diabetes. Produced via immunoSEQ multiplex PCR; TCRdb's table is partial and in-frame only. The data contain around 110,000 clones, roughly 15% of them seen just once; the ten biggest clones take up 2.3%. The sequenced sample was central memory CD4+ T cells from blood. These receptor sequences come from a man aged 25-40 years with type 1 diabetes. Both conserved end residues are part of each CDR3. The D gene is left open where the match is weak. The size of a clone is reported for some rows only, either as once, few or many, or as a class for expanded clones.

V,J,length,D,size,DNA,CDR3
TRBV6-5,TRBJ1-5,15,NA,many,TGTGCCAGCAGTTACTCGAGATGGGGAAGACAGCCCCAGCATTTT,CASSYSRWGRQPQHF
TRBV11-2,TRBJ2-7,13,TRBD2,NA,TGTGCCAGCAGCTCGGGACTAGGTTACGAGCAGTACTTC,CASSSGLGYEQYF
TRBV14,TRBJ2-1,14,NA,NA,TGTGCCAGCAGCCCGGGACTTTTCTACAATGAGCAGTTCTTC,CASSPGLFYNEQFF
TRBV4-2,TRBJ1-2,13,TRBD1,NA,TGTGCCAGCAGCCGGGACAGCCACTATGGCTACACCTTC,CASSRDSHYGYTF
TRBV5-1,TRBJ1-5,15,NA,few,TGCGCCAGCAGCTCAACAGGGACCGACAATCAGCCCCAGCATTTT,CASSSTGTDNQPQHF
TRBV2,TRBJ2-1,16,TRBD2,NA,TGTGCCAGCAGTGATTGGGCTAGCGGGGGGGCTAATGAGCAGTTCTTC,CASSDWASGGANEQFF
TRBV30,TRBJ2-3,13,NA,few,TGTGCCTGGAATTTCCCTGGTACAGATACGCAGTATTTT,CAWNFPGTDTQYF
TRBV28,TRBJ2-3,14,TRBD1,NA,TGTGCCAGCAACTCACAGGGGGCAGGAGATACGCAGTATTTT,CASNSQGAGDTQYF
TRBV7-9,TRBJ2-5,14,NA,NA,TGTGCCAGCAGCTCCAGGATCCTCCAAGAGACCCAGTACTTC,CASSSRILQETQYF
TRBV7-9,TRBJ2-1,14,TRBD1,few,TGTGCCGGGGACAGGGGTACTTCCTACAATGAGCAGTTCTTC,CAGDRGTSYNEQFF
TRBV7-2,TRBJ2-7,12,NA,many,TGTGCCAGCAGCCCTTCCCAATACGAGCAGTACTTC,CASSPSQYEQYF
TRBV12-5,TRBJ2-1,15,NA,few,TGTGCTAGTGGTTTGGGCTCTTCAGGTGGTCATGAGCAGTTCTTC,CASGLGSSGGHEQFF
TRBV13,TRBJ2-1,13,TRBD2,many,TGTGCCAGCAGCCCGGGAGGCTACAATGAGCAGTTCTTC,CASSPGGYNEQFF
TRBV2,TRBJ2-1,12,NA,NA,TGTGCCAGCAGACCCCAGGAGAAGCTGCAGTTCTTC,CASRPQEKLQFF
TRBV5-5,TRBJ1-1,13,NA,few,TGTGCCAGCAGCTTGACTCCGGACACTGAAGCTTTCTTT,CASSLTPDTEAFF
TRBV7-2,TRBJ1-6,16,NA,NA,TGTGCCAGCAGCTTTCAAGAAAGCTCCTATAATTCACCCCTCCACTTT,CASSFQESSYNSPLHF
TRBV4-2,TRBJ1-2,14,TRBD1,few,TGTGCCAGCAGCCAAGGGACAGGGGACTATGGCTACACCTTC,CASSQGTGDYGYTF
TRBV6-6,TRBJ2-1,13,NA,many,TGTGCCAGCAGAACGGACAGTTCCAATGAGCAGTTCTTC,CASRTDSSNEQFF
TRBV6-5,TRBJ1-5,15,TRBD1,NA,TGTGCCAGCAGACGGACAGGGGCGCTGGAGCAGCCCCAGCATTTT,CASRRTGALEQPQHF
TRBV27,TRBJ1-6,18,NA,NA,TGTGCCAGCAGTTGGGGCTCCATGAGAAGCTCCTATAATTCACCCCTCCACTTT,CASSWGSMRSSYNSPLHF
TRBV4-2,TRBJ1-4,15,TRBD1,few,TGTGCCAGCAGCCAAGACGGGACAGGAGGTGAAAAACTGTTTTTT,CASSQDGTGGEKLFF
TRBV29-1,TRBJ1-1,10,NA,few,TGCAGCGTTGCCAGGAATGAAGCTTTCTTT,CSVARNEAFF
TRBV1,TRBJ2-7,17,NA,few,TGCACCAGCAGCCAAAACGGGTCAGGGGGATTTCGCGACGAGCAGTACTTC,CTSSQNGSGGFRDEQYF
TRBV7-2,TRBJ2-3,17,TRBD2,few,TGTGCCAGCAGCTTAGCGACCGGGCGGGGGAGCACAGATACGCAGTATTTT,CASSLATGRGSTDTQYF
TRBV6-6,TRBJ2-1,15,NA,few,TGTGCCAGCAGCCCCCGGGGTAGCCCCCACAATGAGCAGTTCTTC,CASSPRGSPHNEQFF
TRBV6-6,TRBJ2-7,13,TRBD2,NA,TGTGCCAGCCTCAGCGGGGCTTCCTACGAGCAGTACTTC,CASLSGASYEQYF
TRBV6-5,TRBJ2-3,14,TRBD1,NA,TGTGCCAGCAGTTACCAGGGGGCCGGAGATACGCAGTATTTT,CASSYQGAGDTQYF
TRBV20-1,TRBJ1-5,9,NA,NA,TGCAGCGCGGGTCAGCCCCAGCATTTT,CSAGQPQHF
TRBV29-1,TRBJ2-2,12,TRBD1,NA,TGCAGCGGATCACAGGGGTCCGGGGAGCTGTTTTTT,CSGSQGSGELFF